At least ten counts were recorded for the clone carrying this TCR beta chain. This sample is drawn from a study of regulatory T cells in long-lasting Graves disease. To make TCR beta libraries, researchers used iRepertoire HTBI primers and Arm-PCR of CDR3 regions. TCRdb re-called the multiplex PCR reads through MiXCR, storing one row per CDR3 protein. The profile shows fewer than 400,000 distinct CDR3 sequences, roughly 20% of them singletons. The CDR3 covers 17 residues. CDR1 and CDR2 (germline): SGHAT, FQNNGV. Trimming took off 1 base at V and 6 bases at J, with 19 bases between the two ends. Documented time point: persistent/refractory GD, antithyroid drugs over 5 years with positive TRAb. With RNA extracted from PBMCs as input, the TCR library was made. The patients included were those that came from an endocrinology department in Xi'an, China.

The chain recombines TRBV11-2 with TRBJ2-4; D may match TRBD1 or TRBD2 (6 bases each). The TCR comes from a female donor with Graves disease. Source: peripheral blood mononuclear cells (PBMCs), taken when the disease was refractory, from a patient treated with antithyroid drugs. In DNA, the CDR3 is TGTGCCAGCAGCTTAGCCGCCGGGGGCGGCATAGTAAACATTCAGTACTTC. This codes for CASSLAAGGGIVNIQYF.